The 11 T cell receptor beta chains in this list originate from one sample, sequenced in a study of a mutant IDH1 vaccine in newly diagnosed glioma. The repertoire was sequenced with immunoSEQ multiplex PCR; TCRdb's copy has only in-frame clones and lacks some. The table has about 56,000 clones, around 87% seen once. Documented time point: week 23, last vaccination. A single vaccine dose contained 300 ug of mutant IDH1 20-mer peptide, and topical imiquimod was used with it. These receptors have no known antigen. This specimen consisted of PBMCs, obtained from a glioma patient whose treatment included an IDH1 peptide vaccine. The receptors shown here come from a man aged 40-55 years with glioma.

The chain carries TRBV7-6 and TRBJ2-2, with TRBD1 matching over 10 bases. J was trimmed by 6 bases and V by 5 bases; bases with no gene match: 6. This CDR3 is 15 amino acids long. CDR1 and CDR2 (germline): SGHVS, FNYEAQ. The chain's CDR3 is CASSRQGAKAGELFF. CDR3 bases: TGTGCCAGCAGCCGACAGGGGGCGAAGGCCGGGGAGCTGTTTTTT.

V is TRBV2 and J is TRBJ1-1; TRBD1 is a possible D gene (5 bases). Between the trimmed V and J ends, which lost 5 bases and 2 bases, there was a span of 15 bases. The CDR3 totals 15 residues. Germline V gene data show CDR1 as SNHLY and CDR2 as FYNNEI. The CDR3 DNA reads TGTGCCAGCAGTAATCCAGGGACTGCCAACACTGAAGCTTTCTTT. The encoded protein is CASSNPGTANTEAFF.

The rearrangement links TRBV4-1 to TRBJ1-1; the D gene is possibly TRBD1 (5 bases). The CDR3 covers 15 residues. The V end lost 0 bases, the J end lost 3 bases, and 11 bases lay between the germline ends. From germline, CDR1 is MGHRA and CDR2 YSYEKL. CDR3 bases: TGCGCCAGCAGCCAAGACCGGGACGGCTACACTGAAGCTTTCTTT. It specifies CASSQDRDGYTEAFF.

The chain couples TRBV6-5 to TRBJ2-3, with 8 bases lining up with TRBD2. There are 15 residues in the CDR3. The V gene's germline CDR1 is MNHEY and CDR2 SVGAGI. Trimming cost V 0 bases and J 5 bases; bases outside gene matches: 4. CDR3 sequence: CASSYSVGGGDTQYF. The DNA of the CDR3 is TGTGCCAGCAGTTACTCGGTCGGGGGGGGAGATACGCAGTATTTT.

CDR3 DNA sequence: TGCGCCAGCAGCTTGGTACTAGCGGGCAAAGGCGAGCAGTACTTC. As protein: CASSLVLAGKGEQYF. The V call is TRBV5-1, the J call TRBJ2-7; 9 bases are shared with TRBD2. Germline lookup yields CDR1 SGHRS and CDR2 YFSETQ. J lost 6 bases, V lost 0 bases, and 7 bases had no gene match. CDR3 length: 15 residues.

The sample holds one count of this clone. CDR3 region: CASSLQGYGYEQYF. The DNA of the CDR3 is TGCGCCAGCAGCTTGCAGGGGTATGGGTACGAGCAGTACTTC. The J gene is TRBJ2-7, the V gene TRBV5-1; tentative D call: TRBD1 (6 bases). CDR1 and CDR2 from the germline V gene are SGHRS and YFSETQ. Trimming left V 1 base short and J 4 bases short, with 12 bases between. There are 14 residues in the CDR3.

This chain uses TRBV5-6 with TRBJ2-1; TRBD2 agrees at 14 bases. The germline V gene encodes CDR1 SGHDT and CDR2 YYEEEE. This CDR3 is built from 15 residues. With 3 bases clipped from V and 6 bases from J, the junction kept 2 bases outside the gene matches. The CDR3 DNA sequence: TGTGCCAGCAGCTACGGACTAGCGGGAGGCAATGAGCAGTTCTTC. Amino acids: CASSYGLAGGNEQFF.

This sequence joins TRBV5-8 and TRBJ2-2; D unclear. Germline V gives CDR1 SGHTS, CDR2 YDEGEE. The CDR3 has 14 amino acids. The V end lost 7 bases, the J end lost 1 base, and 11 bases lay between the germline ends. CDR3 bases: TGTGCCAGCGTTACCCGGAAGAACACCGGGGAGCTGTTTTTT. Protein product: CASVTRKNTGELFF.

The rearrangement uses TRBV2 and TRBJ2-6; D is ambiguous. Per the germline V gene, CDR1 is SNHLY and CDR2 is FYNNEI. Trimming took off 2 bases at V and 0 bases at J, with 11 bases between the two ends. There are 17 residues in the CDR3. CDR3 sequence: CASSESWADSGANVLTF. Here the CDR3 DNA reads TGTGCCAGCAGTGAATCCTGGGCCGACTCTGGGGCCAACGTCCTGACTTTC.

V gene TRBV9 combines with J gene TRBJ2-1; 8 bases map to TRBD2. Germline values: CDR1 SGDLS, CDR2 YYNGEE. The CDR3 is 14 amino acids. J was trimmed by 9 bases and V by 3 bases; bases with no gene match: 8. The CDR3 sequence is CASSAGGWSTEQFF. The DNA for the CDR3 is TGTGCCAGCAGCGCGGGGGGGTGGAGCACTGAGCAGTTCTTC.

This clone was detected ten times or more. This chain connects TRBV7-7 to TRBJ2-2; 9 nucleotides line up with TRBD1. Germline CDR1 SSHAT, CDR2 FNYEAQ (reference sequence). This CDR3 region has 13 residues. CDR3 sequence reads: CAVWDRVSGELFF. The CDR3 DNA reads as TGTGCTGTGTGGGACAGGGTCTCCGGGGAGCTGTTTTTT.